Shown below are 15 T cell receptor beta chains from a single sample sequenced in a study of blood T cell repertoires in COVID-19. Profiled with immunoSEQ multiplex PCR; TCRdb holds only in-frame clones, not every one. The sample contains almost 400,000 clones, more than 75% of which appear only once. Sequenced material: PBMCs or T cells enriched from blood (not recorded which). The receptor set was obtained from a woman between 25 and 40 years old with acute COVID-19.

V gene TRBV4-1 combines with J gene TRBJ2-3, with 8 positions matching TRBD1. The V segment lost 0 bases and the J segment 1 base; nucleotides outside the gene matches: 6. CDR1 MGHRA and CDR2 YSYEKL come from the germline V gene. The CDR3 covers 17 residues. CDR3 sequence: CASSQESQDRGTDTQYF. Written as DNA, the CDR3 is TGCGCCAGCAGCCAAGAATCCCAGGACAGGGGCACAGATACGCAGTATTTT.

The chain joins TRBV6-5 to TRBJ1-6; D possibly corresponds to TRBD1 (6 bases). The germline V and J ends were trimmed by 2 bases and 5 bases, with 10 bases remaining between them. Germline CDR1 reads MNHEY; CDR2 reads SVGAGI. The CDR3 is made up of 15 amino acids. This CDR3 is CASSYGTQDNSPLHF. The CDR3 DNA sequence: TGTGCCAGCAGTTACGGGACACAAGATAATTCACCCCTCCACTTT.

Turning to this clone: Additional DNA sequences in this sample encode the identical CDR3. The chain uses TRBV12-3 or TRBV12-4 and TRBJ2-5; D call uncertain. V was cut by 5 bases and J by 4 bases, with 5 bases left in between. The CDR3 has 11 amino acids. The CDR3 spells CASSLRETQYF. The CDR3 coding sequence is TGTGCCAGCAGTCTGAGAGAGACCCAGTACTTC.

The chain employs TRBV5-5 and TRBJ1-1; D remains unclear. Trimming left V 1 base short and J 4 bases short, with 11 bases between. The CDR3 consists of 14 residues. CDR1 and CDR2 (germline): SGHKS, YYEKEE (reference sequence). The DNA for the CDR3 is TGTGCCAGCAGCTTGAATGAGGGAGGCACTGAAGCTTTCTTT. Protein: CASSLNEGGTEAFF.

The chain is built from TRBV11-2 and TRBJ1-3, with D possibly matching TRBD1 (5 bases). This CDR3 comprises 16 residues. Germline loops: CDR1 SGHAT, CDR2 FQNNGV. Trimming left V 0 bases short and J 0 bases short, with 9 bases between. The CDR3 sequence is CASSLDSRGSGNTIYF. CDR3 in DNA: TGTGCCAGCAGCTTAGATAGTAGGGGCTCTGGAAACACCATATATTTT.

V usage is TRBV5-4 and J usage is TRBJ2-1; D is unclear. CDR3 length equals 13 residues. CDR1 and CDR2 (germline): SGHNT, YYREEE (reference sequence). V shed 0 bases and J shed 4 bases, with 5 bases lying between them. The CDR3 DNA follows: TGTGCCAGCAGCTTGGAACAGTACAATGAGCAGTTCTTC. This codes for CASSLEQYNEQFF.

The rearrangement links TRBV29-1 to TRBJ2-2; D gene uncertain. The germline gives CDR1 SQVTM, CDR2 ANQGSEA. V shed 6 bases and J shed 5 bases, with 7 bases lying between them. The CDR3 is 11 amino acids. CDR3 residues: CSVRLTGELFF. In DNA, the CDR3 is TGCAGCGTCCGACTGACCGGGGAGCTGTTTTTT.

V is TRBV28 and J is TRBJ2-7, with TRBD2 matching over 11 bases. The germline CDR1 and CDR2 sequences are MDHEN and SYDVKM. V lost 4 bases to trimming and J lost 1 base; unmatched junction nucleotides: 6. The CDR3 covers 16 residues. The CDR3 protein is CASSYSPSGGSYEQYF. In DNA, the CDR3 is TGTGCCAGCAGTTACTCCCCTAGCGGGGGGTCCTACGAGCAGTACTTC.

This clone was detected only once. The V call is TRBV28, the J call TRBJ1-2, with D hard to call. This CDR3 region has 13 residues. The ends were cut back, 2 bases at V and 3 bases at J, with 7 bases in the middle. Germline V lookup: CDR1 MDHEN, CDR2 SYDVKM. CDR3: CASSLREYYGYTF. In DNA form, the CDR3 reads TGTGCCAGCAGTTTACGGGAATACTATGGCTACACCTTC.

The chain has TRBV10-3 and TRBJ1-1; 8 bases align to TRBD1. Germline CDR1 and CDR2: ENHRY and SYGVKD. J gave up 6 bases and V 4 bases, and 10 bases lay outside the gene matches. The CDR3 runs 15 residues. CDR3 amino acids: CAISGQGSGSPEAFF. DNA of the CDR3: TGTGCCATCAGTGGACAGGGGTCGGGTTCCCCTGAAGCTTTCTTT.

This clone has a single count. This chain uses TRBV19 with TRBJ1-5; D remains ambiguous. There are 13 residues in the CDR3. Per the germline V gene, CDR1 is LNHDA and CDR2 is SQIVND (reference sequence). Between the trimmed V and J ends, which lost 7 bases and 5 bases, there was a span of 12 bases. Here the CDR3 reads CASTAGSHQPQHF. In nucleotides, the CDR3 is TGTGCCAGTACTGCAGGTTCGCATCAGCCCCAGCATTTT. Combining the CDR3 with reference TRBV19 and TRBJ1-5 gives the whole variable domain DGGITQSPKYLFRKEGQNVTLSCEQNLNHDAMYWYRQDPGQGLRLIYYSQIVNDFQKGDIAEGYSVSREKKESFPLTVTSAQKNPTAFYLCASTAGSHQPQHFGDGTRLSIL.

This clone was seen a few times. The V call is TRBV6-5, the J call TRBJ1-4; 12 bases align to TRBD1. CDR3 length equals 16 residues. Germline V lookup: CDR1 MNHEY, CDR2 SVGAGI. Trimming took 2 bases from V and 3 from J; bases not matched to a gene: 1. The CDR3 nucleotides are TGTGCCAGCAGTTACGGGACAGGGGGCCCTAATGAAAAACTGTTTTTT. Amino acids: CASSYGTGGPNEKLFF.

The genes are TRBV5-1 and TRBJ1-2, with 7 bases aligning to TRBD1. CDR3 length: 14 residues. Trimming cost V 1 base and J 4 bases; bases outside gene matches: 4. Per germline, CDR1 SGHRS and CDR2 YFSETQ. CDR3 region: CASSLTGAFYGYTF. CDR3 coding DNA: TGCGCCAGCAGCTTGACAGGGGCTTTCTATGGCTACACCTTC.

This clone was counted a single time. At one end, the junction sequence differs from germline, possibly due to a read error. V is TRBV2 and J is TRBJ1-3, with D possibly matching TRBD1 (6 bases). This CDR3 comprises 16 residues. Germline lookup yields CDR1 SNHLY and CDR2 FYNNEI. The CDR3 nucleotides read TGTGCCAGCAGGGAAGATCGGGGGGCGTACGGAAACACCATATATTTT. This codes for CASREDRGAYGNTIYF. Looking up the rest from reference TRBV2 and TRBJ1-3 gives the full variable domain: EPEVTQTPSHQVTQMGQEVILRCVPISNHLYFYWYRQILGQKVEFLVSFYNNEISEKSEIFDDQFSVERPDGSNFTLKIRSTKLEDSAMYFCASREDRGAYGNTIYFGEGSWLTVV.

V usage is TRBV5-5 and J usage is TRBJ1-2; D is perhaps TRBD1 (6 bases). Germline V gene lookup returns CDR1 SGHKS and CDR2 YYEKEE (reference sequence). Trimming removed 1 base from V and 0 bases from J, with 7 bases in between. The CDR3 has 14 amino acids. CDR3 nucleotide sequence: TGTGCCAGCAGCTTGACAGGGCCTAACTATGGCTACACCTTC. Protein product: CASSLTGPNYGYTF.